The 11 T cell receptor beta chains presented below share a single source sample, sequenced in a study of shared clonotypes between healthy human individuals. Profiled with immunoSEQ multiplex PCR; TCRdb holds only in-frame clones, not every one. The table has roughly 2.2 million clones, under 95% seen once. The sample taken for sequencing was naive CD4+ T cells from PBMCs. Subset defined: CD45RA+ positively selected. These receptors all stem from a young man in good health. Some clones in this sample may be carry-over from other donors' samples.

This chain links TRBV29-1 with TRBJ2-7, with TRBD1 matching 10 bases. The germline V gene encodes CDR1 SQVTM and CDR2 ANQGSEA. With 5 bases clipped from V and 6 bases from J, the junction kept 1 base outside the gene matches. The CDR3 is 11 residues long. CDR3 in amino acids: CSVRTGGEQYF. The CDR3 bases are TGCAGCGTTCGGACAGGGGGCGAGCAGTACTTC.

The chain carries TRBV6-5 and TRBJ1-2, with 10 positions matching TRBD1. Germline V CDR1 and CDR2: MNHEY, SVGAGI. CDR3 size: 14 residues. The junction had 7 bases not matched to a gene; V was cut back by 5 bases and J by 7 bases. CDR3 region: CASSRDRGLPGYTF. In DNA, the CDR3 is TGTGCCAGCAGTCGGGACAGGGGATTGCCTGGCTACACCTTC.

The V and J genes are TRBV6-6 and TRBJ1-6; weak D call: TRBD1 (5 bases). The CDR3 spans 16 residues. V was pared by 0 bases and J by 8 bases, with 14 bases between. Germline values: CDR1 MNHNY, CDR2 SVGAGI (reference sequence). The CDR3 nucleotides are TGTGCCAGCAGTTACTCGAATCAGGGCAGGGATTCACCCCTCCACTTT. As protein: CASSYSNQGRDSPLHF.

CDR3 nucleotides: TGCGCCAGCAGCTTGGGGACAGGAAACACAGATACGCAGTATTTT. It is translated as CASSLGTGNTDTQYF. V is TRBV5-1 and J is TRBJ2-3; 7 nucleotides match TRBD1. Germline V gives CDR1 SGHRS, CDR2 YFSETQ. The CDR3 is 15 amino acids. Trimming took 0 bases from V and 2 from J; bases not matched to a gene: 3.

The gene calls are TRBV19 and TRBJ2-1; D is unresolved. Trimming left V 3 bases short and J 5 bases short, with 11 bases between. The CDR3 consists of 14 residues. CDR1 and CDR2 from the germline V gene are LNHDA and SQIVND (reference sequence). The CDR3 reads CASSMIGGNNEQFF. CDR3 bases: TGTGCCAGTAGTATGATCGGCGGAAACAATGAGCAGTTCTTC.

This chain joins TRBV19 and TRBJ2-1; TRBD2 matches 11 bases. Germline V lookup: CDR1 LNHDA, CDR2 SQIVND (reference sequence). The length of the CDR3 is 16 residues. J lost 4 bases, V lost 7 bases, and 9 bases had no gene match. This CDR3 reads CASTTRTSGPYNEQFF. CDR3 sequence (DNA): TGTGCCAGTACCACGAGGACTAGCGGGCCTTACAATGAGCAGTTCTTC.

The V gene is TRBV28, the J gene TRBJ1-2; TRBD1 agrees at 9 bases. The CDR3 extends over 17 amino acids. J gave up 7 bases and V 6 bases, and 18 bases lay outside the gene matches. Germline CDR1 MDHEN, CDR2 SYDVKM. The CDR3 is CASSPPGTGKSGFGYTF. Here the CDR3 DNA reads TGTGCCAGCAGCCCTCCCGGGACAGGGAAAAGTGGGTTTGGCTACACCTTC.

V gene TRBV2 combines with J gene TRBJ2-5; 7 bases agree with TRBD1. CDR1 is SNHLY, CDR2 FYNNEI, per germline. This CDR3 contains 15 residues. V lost 6 bases and J lost 2; bases outside the gene matches: 9. CDR3 nucleotide sequence: TGTGCCAGCAGATTGGAAAGGGGACAGCAAGAGACCCAGTACTTC. Encoded protein: CASRLERGQQETQYF. Supplemented by reference TRBV2 and TRBJ2-5, the full variable domain reads EPEVTQTPSHQVTQMGQEVILRCVPISNHLYFYWYRQILGQKVEFLVSFYNNEISEKSEIFDDQFSVERPDGSNFTLKIRSTKLEDSAMYFCASRLERGQQETQYFGPGTRLLVL.

V gene TRBV11-2 combines with J gene TRBJ2-7, with D perhaps TRBD2 (6 bases). Deletions cut 5 bases from V and 6 bases from J, with 17 bases between. In germline, CDR1 is SGHAT, CDR2 FQNNGV. The CDR3 is 14 amino acids. The CDR3 DNA reads TGTGCCAGCAGCCCCGTCCGGGGGTGGAGCGAGCAGTACTTC. Translation: CASSPVRGWSEQYF.

This rearrangement joins TRBV5-4 to TRBJ2-3; 10 bases align to TRBD2. The CDR3 totals 15 residues. CDR1 is SGHNT and CDR2 is YYREEE in the germline V gene (reference sequence). J lost 4 bases, V lost 4 bases, and 6 bases had no gene match. The chain's CDR3 is CASSVLAGASDTQYF. CDR3 nucleotide sequence: TGTGCCAGCAGCGTCCTAGCGGGAGCGTCAGATACGCAGTATTTT. The whole variable domain, filled in from reference TRBV5-4 and TRBJ2-3, reads ETGVTQSPTHLIKTRGQQVTLRCSSQSGHNTVSWYQQALGQGPQFIFQYYREEENGRGNFPPRFSGLQFPNYSSELNVNALELDDSALYLCASSVLAGASDTQYFGPGTRLTVL.

The V call is TRBV30, the J call TRBJ1-5, with D tentatively TRBD1 (6 bases). Germline-derived CDR1 and CDR2 are GTSNPN and SVGIG (reference sequence). Trimming cost V 7 bases and J 0 bases, with 10 bases left between them. The CDR3 runs to 13 residues. The DNA of the CDR3 is TGTGCCTCGACAGGTGATAGCAATCAGCCCCAGCATTTT. Translated, it gives CASTGDSNQPQHF.